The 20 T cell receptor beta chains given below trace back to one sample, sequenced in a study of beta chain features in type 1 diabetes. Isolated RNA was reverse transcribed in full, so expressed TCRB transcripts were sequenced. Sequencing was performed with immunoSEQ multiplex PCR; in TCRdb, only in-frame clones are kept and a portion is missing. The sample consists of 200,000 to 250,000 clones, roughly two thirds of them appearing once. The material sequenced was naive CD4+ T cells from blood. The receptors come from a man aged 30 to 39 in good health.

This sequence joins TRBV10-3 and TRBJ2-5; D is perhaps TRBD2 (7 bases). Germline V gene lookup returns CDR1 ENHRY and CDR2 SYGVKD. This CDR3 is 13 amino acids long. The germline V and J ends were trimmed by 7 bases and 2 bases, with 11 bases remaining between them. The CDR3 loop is CAITGGPQETQYF. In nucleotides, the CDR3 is TGTGCCATCACCGGGGGGCCGCAAGAGACCCAGTACTTC.

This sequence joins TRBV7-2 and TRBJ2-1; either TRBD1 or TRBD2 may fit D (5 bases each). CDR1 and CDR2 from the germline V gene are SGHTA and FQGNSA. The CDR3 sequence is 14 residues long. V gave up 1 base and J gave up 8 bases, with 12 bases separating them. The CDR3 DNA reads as TGTGCCAGCAGCTTAGTCGGGGCGGGTGATGAGCAGTTCTTC. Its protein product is CASSLVGAGDEQFF.

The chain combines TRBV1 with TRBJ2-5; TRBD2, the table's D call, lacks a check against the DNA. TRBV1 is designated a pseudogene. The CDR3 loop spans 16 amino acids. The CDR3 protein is CTSSQDRLAERETQYF. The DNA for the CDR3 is TGCACCAGCAGCCAAGATAGGCTAGCGGAGAGAGAGACCCAGTACTTC.

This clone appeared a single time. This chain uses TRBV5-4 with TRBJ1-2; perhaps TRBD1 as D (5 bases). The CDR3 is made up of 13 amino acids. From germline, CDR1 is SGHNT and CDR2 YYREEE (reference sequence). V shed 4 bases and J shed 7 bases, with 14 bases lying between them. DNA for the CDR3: TGTGCCAGCAGCCGGGACGGGCAACTTGGCTACACCTTC. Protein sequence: CASSRDGQLGYTF.

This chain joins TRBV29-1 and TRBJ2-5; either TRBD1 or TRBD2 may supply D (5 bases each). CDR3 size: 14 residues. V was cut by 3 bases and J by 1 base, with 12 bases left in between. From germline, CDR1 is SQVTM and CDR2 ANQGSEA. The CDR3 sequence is CSVDSEGLQETQYF. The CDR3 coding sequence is TGCAGCGTTGACTCTGAGGGGCTCCAAGAGACCCAGTACTTC.

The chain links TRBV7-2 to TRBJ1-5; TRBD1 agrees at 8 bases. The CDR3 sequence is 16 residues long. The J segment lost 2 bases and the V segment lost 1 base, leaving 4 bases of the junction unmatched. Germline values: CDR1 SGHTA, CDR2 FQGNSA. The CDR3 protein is CASSLDLGQGNQPQHF. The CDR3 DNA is TGTGCCAGCAGCTTAGATCTGGGACAGGGCAATCAGCCCCAGCATTTT. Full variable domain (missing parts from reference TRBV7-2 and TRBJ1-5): GAGVSQSPSNKVTEKGKDVELRCDPISGHTALYWYRQSLGQGLEFLIYFQGNSAPDKSGLPSDRFSAERTGGSVSTLTIQRTQQEDSAVYLCASSLDLGQGNQPQHFGDGTRLSIL.

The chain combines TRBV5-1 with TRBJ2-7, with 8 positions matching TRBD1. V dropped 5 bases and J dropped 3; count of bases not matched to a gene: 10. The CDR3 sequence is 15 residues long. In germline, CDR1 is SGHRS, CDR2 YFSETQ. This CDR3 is CASRDRAGALYEQYF. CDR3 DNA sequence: TGCGCCAGCAGGGACAGGGCCGGGGCCCTCTACGAGCAGTACTTC.

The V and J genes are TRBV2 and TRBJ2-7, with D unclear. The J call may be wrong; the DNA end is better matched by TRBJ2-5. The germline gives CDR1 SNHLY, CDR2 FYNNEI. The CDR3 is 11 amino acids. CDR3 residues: CASSEQATQYF. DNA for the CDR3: TGTGCCAGCAGTGAACAGGCGACCCAGTACTTC.

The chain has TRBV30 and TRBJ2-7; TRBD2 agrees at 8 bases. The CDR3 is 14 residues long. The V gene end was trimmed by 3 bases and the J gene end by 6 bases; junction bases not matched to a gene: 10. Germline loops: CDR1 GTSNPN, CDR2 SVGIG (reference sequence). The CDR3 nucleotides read TGTGCCTGGAGCAGACTAGCGCCCGGAGGCGAGCAGTACTTC. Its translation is CAWSRLAPGGEQYF. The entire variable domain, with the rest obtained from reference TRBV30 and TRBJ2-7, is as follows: SQTIHQWPATLVQPVGSPLSLECTVEGTSNPNLYWYRQAAGRGLQLLFYSVGIGQISSEVPQNLSASRPQDRQFILSSKKLLLSDSGFYLCAWSRLAPGGEQYFGPGTRLTVT.

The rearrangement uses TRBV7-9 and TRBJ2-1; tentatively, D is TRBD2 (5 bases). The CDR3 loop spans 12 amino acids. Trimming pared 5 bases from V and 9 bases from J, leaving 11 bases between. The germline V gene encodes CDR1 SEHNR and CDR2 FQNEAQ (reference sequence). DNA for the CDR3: TGTGCCAGCAGCCCGCCCGGGGTTGAGCAGTTCTTC. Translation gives CASSPPGVEQFF.

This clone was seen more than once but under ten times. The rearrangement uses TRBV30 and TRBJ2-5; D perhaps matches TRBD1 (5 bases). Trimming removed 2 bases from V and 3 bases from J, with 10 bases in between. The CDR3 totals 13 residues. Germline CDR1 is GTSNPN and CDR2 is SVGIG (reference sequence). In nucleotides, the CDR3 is TGTGCCTGGAGTCCAAGGACAAAAGAGACCCAGTACTTC. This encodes CAWSPRTKETQYF.

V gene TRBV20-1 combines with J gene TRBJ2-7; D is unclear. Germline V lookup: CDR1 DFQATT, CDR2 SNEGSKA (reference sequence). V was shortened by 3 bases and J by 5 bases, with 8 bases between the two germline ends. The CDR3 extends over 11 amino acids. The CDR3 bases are TGCAGTGCTAGTGACAAACACGAGCAGTACTTC. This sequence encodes CSASDKHEQYF.

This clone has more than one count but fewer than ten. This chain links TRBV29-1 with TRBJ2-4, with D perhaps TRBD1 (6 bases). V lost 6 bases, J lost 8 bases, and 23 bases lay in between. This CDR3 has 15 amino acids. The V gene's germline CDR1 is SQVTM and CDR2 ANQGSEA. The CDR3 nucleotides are TGCAGCGTCCAGCCCCAGGGGTCACGGTTGGACATTCAGTACTTC. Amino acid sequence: CSVQPQGSRLDIQYF.

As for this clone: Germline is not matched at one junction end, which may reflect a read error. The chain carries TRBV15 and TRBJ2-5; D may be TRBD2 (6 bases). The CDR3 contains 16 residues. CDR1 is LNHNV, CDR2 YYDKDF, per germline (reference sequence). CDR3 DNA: TGTGCCACCAGCAGAGATCTAGCGCAACAGGTAGAGGCCCAGTACTTC. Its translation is CATSRDLAQQVEAQYF.

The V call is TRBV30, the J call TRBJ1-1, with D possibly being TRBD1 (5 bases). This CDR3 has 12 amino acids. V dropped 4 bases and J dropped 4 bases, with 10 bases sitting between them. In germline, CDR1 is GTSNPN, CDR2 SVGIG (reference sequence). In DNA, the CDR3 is TGTGCCTGGACAGGGTTCAGCACTGAAGCTTTCTTT. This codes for CAWTGFSTEAFF. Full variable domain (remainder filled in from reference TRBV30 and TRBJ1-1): SQTIHQWPATLVQPVGSPLSLECTVEGTSNPNLYWYRQAAGRGLQLLFYSVGIGQISSEVPQNLSASRPQDRQFILSSKKLLLSDSGFYLCAWTGFSTEAFFGQGTRLTVV.

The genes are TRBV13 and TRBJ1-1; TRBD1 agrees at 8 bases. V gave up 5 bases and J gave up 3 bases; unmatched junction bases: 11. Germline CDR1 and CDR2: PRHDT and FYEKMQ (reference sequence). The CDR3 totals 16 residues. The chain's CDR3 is CASSAAAQGGYTEAFF. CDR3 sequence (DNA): TGTGCCAGCAGCGCGGCCGCACAGGGGGGGTACACTGAAGCTTTCTTT.

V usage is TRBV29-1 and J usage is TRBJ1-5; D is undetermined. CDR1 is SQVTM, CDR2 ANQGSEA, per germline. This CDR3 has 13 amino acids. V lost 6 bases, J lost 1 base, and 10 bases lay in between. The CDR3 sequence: CSVRESSNQPQHF. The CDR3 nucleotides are TGCAGCGTCAGAGAGTCGAGCAATCAGCCCCAGCATTTT.

The CDR3, as DNA: TGTGCCAGCAGTTTAAGTCCTAGCGGGGGCTACAATGAGCAGTTCTTC. Protein: CASSLSPSGGYNEQFF. The chain couples TRBV7-2 to TRBJ2-1; 10 positions agree with TRBD2. Trimming took 6 bases from V and 3 from J; bases not matched to a gene: 8. CDR3 length equals 16 residues. In germline, CDR1 is SGHTA, CDR2 FQGNSA.

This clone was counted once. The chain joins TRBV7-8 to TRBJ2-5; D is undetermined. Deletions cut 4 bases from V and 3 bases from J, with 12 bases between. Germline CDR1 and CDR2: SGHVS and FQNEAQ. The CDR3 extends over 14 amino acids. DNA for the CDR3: TGTGCCAGCAGCTCCGAGACTGGAAAAGAGACCCAGTACTTC. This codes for CASSSETGKETQYF.

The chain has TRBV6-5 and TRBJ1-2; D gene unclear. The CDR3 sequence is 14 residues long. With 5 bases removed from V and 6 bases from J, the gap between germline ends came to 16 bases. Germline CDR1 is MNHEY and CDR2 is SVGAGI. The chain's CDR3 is CASSEWKGNHGYTF. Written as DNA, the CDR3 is TGTGCCAGCAGTGAGTGGAAGGGTAATCATGGCTACACCTTC.